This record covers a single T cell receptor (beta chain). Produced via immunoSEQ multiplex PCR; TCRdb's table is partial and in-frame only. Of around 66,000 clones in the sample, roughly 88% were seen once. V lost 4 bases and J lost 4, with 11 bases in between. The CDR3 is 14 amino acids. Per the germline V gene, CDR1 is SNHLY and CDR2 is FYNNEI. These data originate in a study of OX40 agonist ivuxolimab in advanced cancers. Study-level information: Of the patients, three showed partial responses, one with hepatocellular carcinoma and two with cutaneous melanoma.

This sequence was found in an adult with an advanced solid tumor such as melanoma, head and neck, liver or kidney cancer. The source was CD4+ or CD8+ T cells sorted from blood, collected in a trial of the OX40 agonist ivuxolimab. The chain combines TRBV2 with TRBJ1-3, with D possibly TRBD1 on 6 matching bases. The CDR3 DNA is TGTGCCAGCAGTGCAGGACAGTGGGGAAACACCATATATTTT. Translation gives CASSAGQWGNTIYF.